Described below is a single TCR beta chain sequence and its context. Its target antigen remains unknown. At one of its ends the junction is not consistent with the germline gene, which may arise from a read error. The data were taken from a study of tumor-infiltrating lymphocytes in primary liver carcinoma (dated by TCRdb to the late 2010s). Some background on the complete study: Roughly five patients with histopathologically diagnosed primary liver carcinoma underwent surgical resection in China between late 2015 and March 2016. The five patients had tumors staged T1-T3 N0M0, with maximum diameters ranging from about 4 to 11 cm. Across five regions of each liver tumor, along with adjacent normal tissue and blood, the study brought together TCRbeta repertoire sequencing, expression microarrays and whole-exome sequencing. High reproducibility was observed for the technical replicate repertoires, with mean shared-clone rates approximately 0.9 and correlation coefficients above 0.95. Of the five patients, three men and two women aged 30 to 69 years, four had hepatocellular carcinoma and one had combined HCC and intrahepatic cholangiocarcinoma. Samples yielded roughly 3.65 to 7.5 million productive TCRbeta reads; read depth did not differ significantly between tissue types. A total of 35 or so specimens from 5 patients went through TCRbeta repertoire sequencing, namely 25 tumor regions, 5 adjacent noncancerous liver tissues and 5 peripheral blood samples.

RNA from unsorted whole blood was extracted with TRIzol reagent, and germline DNA was obtained with the DNeasy Blood & Tissue kit. Chronic HBV infection was present in the patients, and the patients were treatment-naive at sampling. Before surgery, four milliliters of peripheral blood were collected into K2EDTA tubes. Including the terminal cysteine and phenylalanine, the CDR3 comprises 14 residues. Of all the DNA, just the CDR3 is kept, 42 bases in frame from base 1. CDR1 SQVTM and CDR2 ANQGSEA are derived from the germline V gene. Study-wide conclusions, independent of this receptor: Since the samples were bulk and unsorted, there was no way to compare CD4+ and CD8+ T cell repertoires. Only the TCR beta chain was sequenced, which likely underestimates true repertoire diversity because unpaired alpha chains were not captured. With just 4 or 5 patients in the study, the authors point out that the findings should be validated in a larger study. Consistent with antigen-driven expansion, pairs of tumor regions showed higher repertoire overlap (mean roughly 36%) than either tumor-adjacent pairs (approximately 17%) or tumor-blood pairs (roughly 15%). The top 250 clones made up a significantly larger repertoire fraction in tumors than in blood (p = 0.039).

Using a constant-region primer and ProtoScript II reverse transcriptase, TCRbeta-specific cDNA was reverse-transcribed from approximately 500 ng total RNA. Three nested multiplex PCR rounds, following a slightly modified ARM-PCR procedure, were used to build the TCRbeta libraries. Each of the first two PCR rounds ran for approximately 10 cycles and used multiplex TRBV1-TRBV30 forward primers together with a Cbeta reverse primer. Sample barcodes and Illumina adapters were attached in a final 25-cycle PCR using Deep VentR polymerase. Before sequencing, amplicons of 200-500 bp were gel-purified using a QIAquick gel extraction kit. An Illumina HiSeq 2500 was used to sequence the TCRbeta amplicons with 250-bp paired-end reads. The authors' analysis ran thus. Reads were quality-trimmed with Trimmomatic v0.33, and paired reads were merged with FLASH v1.2.11 to recover full CDR3 sequences. V, D and J germline segments were assigned to the rearranged TCRbeta sequences by MiGEC v1.2.1b. VDJtools v1.0.0 computed clonotype statistics and Shannon-Wiener diversity indices. Except for diversity analysis, only the 250 most abundant clonotypes of each sample were used in subsequent analyses to reduce sampling bias. Clones were called with MiXCR by TCRdb after fastp trimmed the public reads at Q25, and only in-frame beta chains were retained. CDR3 protein duplicates are merged, each entry listing the most common genes and DNA. The V and J calls and clone size are TCRdb's, not the authors'. The sample includes approximately 300,000 distinct CDR3 sequences, with roughly 60% observed a single time. The top ten clonotypes cover more than 8.5% of the sample.

The chain joins TRBV29-1 to TRBJ1-1; the D gene lacks a confident call. Sequenced sample: peripheral blood. The source is a middle-aged man with primary liver carcinoma and hepatitis B virus infection. The sequenced DNA is TGCGGCGTTGACAACCTATTAGCGATCACTGAAGCTTTCTTT. This is translated as CGVDNLLAITEAFF. Supplemented by the reference TRBV29-1 and TRBJ1-1 proteins around the CDR3, the complete variable domain is SAVISQKPSRDICQRGTSLTIQCQVDSQVTMMFWYRQQPGQSLTLIATANQGSEATYESGFVIDKFPISRPNLTFSTLTVSNMSPEDSSIYLCGVDNLLAITEAFFGQGTRLTVV.